The next 30 T cell receptor beta chains were all read from a single sample in a study of OX40 agonist ivuxolimab in advanced cancers. The protocol was immunoSEQ multiplex PCR, while the TCRdb copy is restricted to in-frame clones and leaves out a portion. The table records 86,000 or so clones, around 94% of them present only once. The sample in question was CD4+ or CD8+ T cells sorted from blood, obtained in a trial of the OX40 agonist ivuxolimab. The receptor source for this set is an adult with an advanced solid tumor such as melanoma, head and neck, liver or kidney cancer.

The chain uses TRBV11-2 and TRBJ2-1, with 12 bases fitting TRBD2. This CDR3 is built from 15 residues. The V and J ends lost 5 bases and 12 bases, in that order; junction bases with no gene match: 11. In germline, CDR1 is SGHAT, CDR2 FQNNGV. The CDR3 reads CASSQRLAGDLGQFF. The CDR3 region has the DNA TGTGCCAGCAGCCAGCGACTAGCGGGGGACCTAGGGCAGTTCTTC.

The V and J genes are TRBV5-5 and TRBJ1-2; D not resolved. The germline gives CDR1 SGHKS, CDR2 YYEKEE (reference sequence). Trimming stripped 1 base from V and 3 bases from J, with 7 bases between. This CDR3 spans 13 amino acids. CDR3 DNA: TGTGCCAGCAGCTTGCGGCAGTACTATGGCTACACCTTC. Its protein product is CASSLRQYYGYTF.

The gene calls are TRBV7-8 and TRBJ2-1; 9 bases are a match to TRBD2. CDR3 length equals 18 residues. V dropped 1 base and J dropped 3; count of bases not matched to a gene: 10. In germline, CDR1 is SGHVS, CDR2 FQNEAQ. CDR3 sequence: CASSLVPHGTSFYNEQFF. In nucleotides, the CDR3 is TGTGCCAGCAGCTTAGTACCGCACGGGACTAGCTTCTACAATGAGCAGTTCTTC.

DNA of the CDR3: TGCGCCAGCAGCGAACAGGGTCCCGGAAACACCATATATTTT. This translates into CASSEQGPGNTIYF. V gene TRBV5-1 combines with J gene TRBJ1-3; possibly TRBD1 for D (6 bases). Trimming stripped 4 bases from V and 4 bases from J, with 12 bases between. The CDR3 has 14 amino acids. Per germline, CDR1 SGHRS and CDR2 YFSETQ. Filled out from reference TRBV5-1 and TRBJ1-3, the complete variable domain reads KAGVTQTPRYLIKTRGQQVTLSCSPISGHRSVSWYQQTPGQGLQFLFEYFSETQRNKGNFPGRFSGRQFSNSRSEMNVSTLELGDSALYLCASSEQGPGNTIYFGEGSWLTVV.

This chain joins TRBV5-1 and TRBJ2-3; D ambiguous. V lost 3 bases, J lost 3 bases, and 11 bases lay in between. CDR1 SGHRS and CDR2 YFSETQ come from the germline V gene. The CDR3 spans 14 residues. The CDR3 region is CASSSLPPTDTQYF. The CDR3 nucleotides read TGCGCCAGCAGCTCCCTCCCCCCGACAGATACGCAGTATTTT. The whole variable domain, filled in from reference TRBV5-1 and TRBJ2-3, reads KAGVTQTPRYLIKTRGQQVTLSCSPISGHRSVSWYQQTPGQGLQFLFEYFSETQRNKGNFPGRFSGRQFSNSRSEMNVSTLELGDSALYLCASSSLPPTDTQYFGPGTRLTVL.

CDR3 bases: TGTGCCAGCAGCTTGGGTTTACAGGCAAACGAGCAGTACTTC. It specifies CASSLGLQANEQYF. This rearrangement joins TRBV5-6 to TRBJ2-7; a possible D gene is TRBD1 (5 bases). Germline V gene sequence: CDR1 SGHDT, CDR2 YYEEEE. The CDR3 consists of 14 residues. Deletions cut 0 bases from V and 5 bases from J, with 12 bases between.

The chain uses TRBV19 and TRBJ2-6; 8 bases are shared with TRBD1. The CDR3 is made up of 14 amino acids. Unmatched junction bases numbered 5, after V lost 7 bases and J lost 6 bases. The germline V gene has CDR1 LNHDA and CDR2 SQIVND (reference sequence). The CDR3 spells CASINRGEANVLTF. The CDR3 bases are TGTGCCAGTATCAACAGGGGGGAGGCCAACGTCCTGACTTTC.

V gene TRBV5-1 combines with J gene TRBJ2-7, with 12 bases lining up with TRBD2. Trimming cost V 0 bases and J 12 bases; bases outside gene matches: 7. This CDR3 comprises 14 residues. In germline, CDR1 is SGHRS, CDR2 YFSETQ. Here the CDR3 DNA reads TGCGCCAGCAGCTTGGAAGGACTAGCGGGACGGATGTACTTC. This gives the protein CASSLEGLAGRMYF.

The DNA of the CDR3 is TGCAGCCTAACCCGAAGAGACACTGAAGCTTTCTTT. Amino acid sequence: CSLTRRDTEAFF. This chain links TRBV29-1 with TRBJ1-1; D call uncertain. The V end lost 8 bases, the J end lost 3 bases, and 13 bases lay between the germline ends. The CDR3 has 12 residues. Germline V gene data show CDR1 as SQVTM and CDR2 as ANQGSEA.

The chain employs TRBV7-8 and TRBJ1-5; the D gene is possibly TRBD1 (5 bases). The germline V and J ends were trimmed by 5 bases and 9 bases, with 11 bases remaining between them. CDR1 and CDR2 from the germline V gene are SGHVS and FQNEAQ. The CDR3 has 12 residues. CDR3 sequence reads: CASSQTGGPQHF. CDR3 coding DNA: TGTGCCAGCAGCCAGACGGGGGGGCCCCAGCATTTT.

The gene calls are TRBV5-1 and TRBJ2-5; 7 positions match TRBD2. CDR3 size: 13 residues. Germline-derived CDR1 and CDR2 are SGHRS and YFSETQ. V lost 3 bases to trimming and J lost 3 bases; unmatched junction nucleotides: 2. CDR3 coding DNA: TGCGCCAGCAGCTGGGGGGGTGAAGAGACCCAGTACTTC. Protein: CASSWGGEETQYF.

The rearrangement links TRBV30 to TRBJ2-3; perhaps TRBD1 as D (6 bases). V dropped 0 bases and J dropped 4 bases, with 17 bases sitting between them. The CDR3 contains 16 residues. Looked up from germline, CDR1 is GTSNPN and CDR2 is SVGIG (reference sequence). CDR3 bases: TGTGCCTGGAGTGTACTGACCTCCAGGGGAGCAGATACGCAGTATTTT. Its translation is CAWSVLTSRGADTQYF.

The V and J genes are TRBV5-1 and TRBJ2-5, with TRBD1 identical over 7 bases. The ends lost 6 bases at V and 3 bases at J; junction bases unmatched: 11. The CDR3 extends over 15 amino acids. CDR1 SGHRS and CDR2 YFSETQ come from the germline V gene. The DNA of the CDR3 is TGCGCCAGCACCCTACAGGGGACCGGCGAAGAGACCCAGTACTTC. It yields the protein CASTLQGTGEETQYF.

This chain links TRBV19 with TRBJ1-3, with D unclear. V gave up 8 bases and J gave up 2 bases, with 10 bases separating them. The CDR3 consists of 13 residues. Germline V gene data show CDR1 as LNHDA and CDR2 as SQIVND (reference sequence). The CDR3 DNA follows: TGTGCCAGTTCAACCGGACCTGGAAACACCATATATTTT. Protein: CASSTGPGNTIYF.

This chain connects TRBV6-5 to TRBJ2-3; 7 bases are shared with TRBD2. Per the germline V gene, CDR1 is MNHEY and CDR2 is SVGAGI. The CDR3 runs to 15 residues. The J segment lost 1 base and the V segment lost 6 bases, leaving 7 bases of the junction unmatched. This chain's CDR3 is CASSKRAGGTDTQYF. The CDR3 DNA reads as TGTGCCAGCAGCAAACGGGCGGGGGGCACAGATACGCAGTATTTT.

The chain carries TRBV5-4 and TRBJ2-3, with a tentative D call TRBD2 (6 bases). CDR3 length: 16 residues. V gave up 0 bases and J gave up 2 bases, with 13 bases separating them. CDR1 is SGHNT, CDR2 YYREEE, per germline (reference sequence). The CDR3 sequence is CASSLGAEGLTDTQYF. CDR3 DNA: TGTGCCAGCAGCTTGGGGGCGGAGGGCCTCACAGATACGCAGTATTTT.

The chain couples TRBV7-9 to TRBJ1-3; a weak D match, TRBD1 (5 bases). The CDR3 totals 15 residues. Trimming took 5 bases from V and 4 from J, leaving 15 bases between them. Germline CDR1 is SEHNR and CDR2 is FQNEAQ (reference sequence). The CDR3 sequence is CASSPTGVEGNTIYF. CDR3 in DNA: TGTGCCAGCAGCCCTACAGGAGTGGAGGGAAACACCATATATTTT.

This clone was seen a handful of times. V and J are TRBV7-9 and TRBJ1-1, with D possibly matching TRBD1 (5 bases). The CDR3 covers 13 residues. Between the trimmed V and J ends, which lost 8 bases and 8 bases, there was a span of 18 bases. The V gene's germline CDR1 is SEHNR and CDR2 FQNEAQ (reference sequence). CDR3 protein: CASVRGVASEAFF. The CDR3 DNA sequence: TGTGCCAGCGTAAGGGGCGTCGCCTCCGAAGCTTTCTTT.

A single count supports this clone. J is TRBJ2-2 and V is TRBV2; D not certain. CDR3 length equals 13 residues. Trimming stripped 4 bases from V and 8 bases from J, with 11 bases between. Germline CDR1 reads SNHLY; CDR2 reads FYNNEI. CDR3 coding DNA: TGTGCCAGCAGTGGATGGGGTCCTGGGGAGCTGTTTTTT. This translates into CASSGWGPGELFF. The full variable domain, in which reference TRBV2 and TRBJ2-2 provide the parts outside the CDR3, is EPEVTQTPSHQVTQMGQEVILRCVPISNHLYFYWYRQILGQKVEFLVSFYNNEISEKSEIFDDQFSVERPDGSNFTLKIRSTKLEDSAMYFCASSGWGPGELFFGEGSRLTVL.

V usage is TRBV7-9 and J usage is TRBJ2-3, with D unresolved. The V gene lost 7 bases and the J gene lost 3 bases, with 5 bases spanning the gap. Germline assignment: CDR1 SEHNR and CDR2 FQNEAQ (reference sequence). The CDR3 extends over 11 amino acids. CDR3 in DNA: TGTGCCAGCACTCCAACAGATACGCAGTATTTT. Residues: CASTPTDTQYF.

This chain joins TRBV7-8 and TRBJ1-1; D is possibly TRBD1 (5 bases). Germline CDR1 reads SGHVS; CDR2 reads FQNEAQ. The CDR3 runs 14 residues. Deletions cut 5 bases from V and 2 bases from J, with 12 bases between. CDR3 region: CASSPRRGNTEAFF. The CDR3 nucleotides read TGTGCCAGCAGCCCCCGTAGGGGAAACACTGAAGCTTTCTTT.

This chain links TRBV5-5 with TRBJ2-3; D tentatively reads TRBD1 or TRBD2 (5 bases each). The CDR3 is 15 residues long. Germline V gene lookup returns CDR1 SGHKS and CDR2 YYEKEE (reference sequence). Trimming left V 3 bases short and J 4 bases short, with 15 bases between. CDR3 amino acids: CASSYGTLLADTQYF. The CDR3 DNA sequence: TGTGCCAGCAGCTACGGGACGTTGTTGGCAGATACGCAGTATTTT.

The chain employs TRBV30 and TRBJ2-3; 13 nucleotides match TRBD2. In germline, CDR1 is GTSNPN, CDR2 SVGIG (reference sequence). The V gene end was trimmed by 2 bases and the J gene end by 1 base; junction bases not matched to a gene: 9. The CDR3 has 18 amino acids. The CDR3 region is CAWSSRRTSGGRTDTQYF. The CDR3 DNA follows: TGTGCCTGGAGTTCCCGCCGGACTAGCGGGGGCCGCACAGATACGCAGTATTTT.

This clone came up a few times. The chain carries TRBV5-1 and TRBJ2-1; 11 nucleotides align to TRBD2. The V and J ends lost 4 bases and 5 bases, in that order; junction bases with no gene match: 8. This CDR3 has 16 residues. The germline CDR1 and CDR2 sequences are SGHRS and YFSETQ. The CDR3 loop reads CASSIILAGEDNEQFF. The CDR3 coding sequence is TGCGCCAGCAGCATCATACTAGCGGGAGAGGACAATGAGCAGTTCTTC.

The rearrangement uses TRBV19 and TRBJ2-5; the D is unclear. Germline CDR1 LNHDA, CDR2 SQIVND (reference sequence). This CDR3 region has 13 residues. The V end lost 5 bases, the J end lost 5 bases, and 12 bases lay between the germline ends. CDR3 residues: CASSAPSGETQYF. CDR3 in DNA: TGTGCCAGTAGTGCCCCGTCAGGCGAGACCCAGTACTTC.

This chain uses TRBV5-1 with TRBJ2-1; 10 bases are shared with TRBD2. There are 14 residues in the CDR3. Germline CDR1 is SGHRS and CDR2 is YFSETQ. Germline trimming cut 2 bases from V and 8 bases from J; bases unmatched to any gene: 4. For the CDR3, the DNA is TGCGCCAGCAGCTTAGCGGGAGGGTTGGATGAGCAGTTCTTC. It is translated as CASSLAGGLDEQFF.

The chain carries TRBV5-1 and TRBJ2-5; 7 positions match TRBD1. The end of the DNA is better explained by TRBJ2-7, so the J call may be wrong. Germline V lookup: CDR1 SGHRS, CDR2 YFSETQ. The CDR3 is 13 amino acids. DNA for the CDR3: TGCGCCAGCAAGAGACAGGGAATCAACGAGCAGTACTTC. Translation: CASKRQGINEQYF.

The rearrangement links TRBV27 to TRBJ1-1, with D unclear. With 7 bases removed from V and 1 base from J, the gap between germline ends came to 16 bases. This CDR3 has 15 amino acids. Germline V gene sequence: CDR1 MNHEY, CDR2 SMNVEV (reference sequence). The CDR3 reads CASTPAGRPNTEAFF. DNA for the CDR3: TGTGCCAGCACCCCGGCCGGGCGGCCGAACACTGAAGCTTTCTTT.

The chain employs TRBV19 and TRBJ1-2; no clear D gene. Deletions cut 5 bases from V and 4 bases from J, with 14 bases between. This CDR3 comprises 14 residues. Germline CDR1 reads LNHDA; CDR2 reads SQIVND (reference sequence). CDR3 nucleotides: TGTGCCAGTAGTTCGCCAGAACTTAGCTATGGCTACACCTTC. It encodes CASSSPELSYGYTF.

V usage is TRBV7-8 and J usage is TRBJ1-6; D is possibly TRBD1 (6 bases). The V gene lost 5 bases and the J gene lost 8 bases, with 13 bases spanning the gap. The length of the CDR3 is 14 residues. The germline V gene has CDR1 SGHVS and CDR2 FQNEAQ. The CDR3 here is CASSISTGYSPLHF. CDR3 bases: TGTGCCAGCAGCATCAGTACAGGGTATTCACCCCTCCACTTT.